A single sample gave rise to the 32 T cell receptor beta chains below, sequenced in a study of T cells in Graves' hyperthyroidism and ophthalmopathy. Amplified TCR beta CDR3 regions derived from RNA transcripts. The TCR CDR3 first-round RT-PCR relied on the HTBI primer set. TCRdb called the multiplex PCR reads again in MiXCR, with one record for every CDR3 protein. The table has 400,000 to 500,000 distinct CDR3 sequences, roughly 14% seen once. Sample: blood. Receptor source: a man aged 18-30 years with Graves' ophthalmopathy.

The sample holds many counts of this clonotype. V and J are TRBV5-6 and TRBJ1-1; D unclear. The CDR3 covers 15 residues. Germline V gene sequence: CDR1 SGHDT, CDR2 YYEEEE. V was trimmed by 2 bases and J by 3 bases, leaving 14 bases between them. CDR3 nucleotide sequence: TGTGCCAGCAGCTTTGGGCGGGATTTGGACACTGAAGCTTTCTTT. This codes for CASSFGRDLDTEAFF.

The V call is TRBV29-1, the J call TRBJ1-2; TRBD1 is a possible D gene (5 bases). This CDR3 is 13 amino acids long. V shed 0 bases and J shed 4 bases, with 9 bases lying between them. Looked up from germline, CDR1 is SQVTM and CDR2 is ANQGSEA. Written as DNA, the CDR3 is TGCAGCGTTGAAGATCTGACAGCCTATGGCTACACCTTC. Its translation is CSVEDLTAYGYTF.

This clonotype occurred many times. V usage is TRBV27 and J usage is TRBJ2-7; D remains ambiguous. The germline V gene has CDR1 MNHEY and CDR2 SMNVEV (reference sequence). Deletions cut 0 bases from V and 2 bases from J, with 8 bases between. This CDR3 has 14 residues. The CDR3 loop reads CASSLSLGTYEQYF. CDR3 in DNA: TGTGCCAGCAGTTTATCGTTGGGGACCTACGAGCAGTACTTC.

In its sample, this clonotype was seen many times. The V gene is TRBV7-2, the J gene TRBJ2-1; possible D gene TRBD2, 6 bases. Trimming removed 2 bases from V and 5 bases from J, with 13 bases in between. The CDR3 loop spans 15 amino acids. Germline V CDR1 and CDR2: SGHTA, FQGNSA. CDR3 residues: CASSLLRGSNNEQFF. The DNA for the CDR3 is TGTGCCAGCAGCTTACTTCGGGGGAGCAACAATGAGCAGTTCTTC.

This clonotype occurred many times. The rearrangement joins TRBV20-1 to TRBJ2-5; D gene ambiguous. The CDR3 sequence is 16 residues long. Trimming pared 0 bases from V and 3 bases from J, leaving 17 bases between. Germline V gene sequence: CDR1 DFQATT, CDR2 SNEGSKA (reference sequence). CDR3: CSAREPQWYAEETQYF. The CDR3 bases are TGCAGTGCTAGAGAACCCCAGTGGTATGCAGAAGAGACCCAGTACTTC.

The J gene is TRBJ2-3, the V gene TRBV15; no definite D call. Trimming removed 3 bases at V and 4 bases at J, with 8 bases between. Germline CDR1 LNHNV, CDR2 YYDKDF (reference sequence). This CDR3 is 13 amino acids long. CDR3 amino acids: CATSRSRPDTQYF. In DNA, the CDR3 is TGTGCCACCAGCAGGAGTAGGCCAGATACGCAGTATTTT.

This clonotype was counted ten times or more. V gene TRBV27 combines with J gene TRBJ1-1; D might be TRBD1 (5 bases). The germline CDR1 and CDR2 sequences are MNHEY and SMNVEV (reference sequence). CDR3 length: 12 residues. Trimming shortened V by 5 bases and J by 8 bases, and 12 bases separated the two germline ends. In nucleotides, the CDR3 is TGTGCCAGCAGTCGCGTTGGGACCGAAGCTTTCTTT. This encodes CASSRVGTEAFF.

Ten or more counts support this clonotype. Written as DNA, the CDR3 is TGTGCCAGCAGTGTCCAAGCGGGACGAGAGACCCAGTACTTC. It encodes CASSVQAGRETQYF. The V call is TRBV2, the J call TRBJ2-5; 7 positions agree with TRBD2. Germline values: CDR1 SNHLY, CDR2 FYNNEI. V was clipped by 4 bases and J by 4 bases; unmatched bases: 6. CDR3 length: 14 amino acids.

A remark on this clonotype: One end of the junction fails to match germline, which may point to a read error. The gene calls are TRBV4-1 and TRBJ1-4; the match to TRBD1 covers 9 bases. Germline V CDR1 and CDR2: MGHRA, YSYEKL. This CDR3 is built from 20 residues. CDR3 DNA: TGCGCCAGCAGTCAAGACCGGGACAGGGCCTTTGGGGTGCGTGTTGAAAAACTGTTTTTT. Protein sequence: CASSQDRDRAFGVRVEKLFF.

This clonotype has at least ten counts. The chain couples TRBV2 to TRBJ1-2; D might be TRBD1 (6 bases). The CDR3 spans 13 residues. V lost 4 bases, J lost 6 bases, and 12 bases lay in between. Germline assignment: CDR1 SNHLY and CDR2 FYNNEI. As DNA, the CDR3 is TGTGCCAGCAGTGGGGGGACATGGGATGGCTACACCTTC. It specifies CASSGGTWDGYTF. Complete variable domain (other parts from reference TRBV2 and TRBJ1-2): EPEVTQTPSHQVTQMGQEVILRCVPISNHLYFYWYRQILGQKVEFLVSFYNNEISEKSEIFDDQFSVERPDGSNFTLKIRSTKLEDSAMYFCASSGGTWDGYTFGSGTRLTVV.

This clonotype was seen ten or more times. The V call is TRBV3-1, the J call TRBJ2-1; D unclear. V lost 0 bases, J lost 2 bases, and 14 bases lay in between. The CDR3 runs 17 residues. CDR1 is LGHDT, CDR2 YNNKEL, per germline (reference sequence). Written as DNA, the CDR3 is TGTGCCAGCAGCCAAGATCTGTCTTTGTCCCCCTACAATGAGCAGTTCTTC. Translating gives CASSQDLSLSPYNEQFF.

This clonotype was counted ten times or more. V is TRBV7-9 and J is TRBJ2-5, with TRBD1 matching 7 bases. The CDR3 loop spans 11 amino acids. Looked up from germline, CDR1 is SEHNR and CDR2 is FQNEAQ (reference sequence). Trimming cost V 6 bases and J 12 bases; bases outside gene matches: 7. The CDR3: CASSQAGGKYF. The CDR3 nucleotides are TGTGCCAGCAGTCAAGCAGGGGGAAAGTACTTC.

This clonotype was observed a few times. The rearrangement links TRBV9 to TRBJ1-1; possibly TRBD1 for D (5 bases). V lost 0 bases, J lost 1 base, and 10 bases lay in between. CDR1 SGDLS and CDR2 YYNGEE come from the germline V gene. The CDR3 has 15 amino acids. As DNA, the CDR3 is TGTGCCAGCAGCGTAGGCGACAGCTGGAACACTGAAGCTTTCTTT. Translation gives CASSVGDSWNTEAFF.

This clonotype has only a few counts. The chain recombines TRBV7-9 with TRBJ1-3, with TRBD1 matching 8 bases. The CDR3 consists of 17 residues. CDR1 is SEHNR, CDR2 FQNEAQ, per germline (reference sequence). V gave up 4 bases and J gave up 0 bases; unmatched junction bases: 8. This CDR3 reads CASSSSGTGVSGNTIYF. The CDR3 DNA reads TGTGCCAGCAGCTCGTCCGGGACAGGCGTCTCTGGAAACACCATATATTTT.

This clonotype has at least ten counts. This chain connects TRBV13 to TRBJ2-1, with D unclear. V was clipped by 5 bases and J by 2 bases, with 7 bases between them. This CDR3 comprises 13 residues. CDR1 is PRHDT, CDR2 FYEKMQ, per germline (reference sequence). Written as DNA, the CDR3 is TGTGCCAGCAGCGGTGGGACCTACAATGAGCAGTTCTTC. It specifies CASSGGTYNEQFF.

The V and J genes are TRBV2 and TRBJ1-5; the D is unclear. The CDR3 runs to 13 residues. From germline, CDR1 is SNHLY and CDR2 FYNNEI. V was shortened by 6 bases and J by 0 bases, with 6 bases between the two germline ends. CDR3: CASRVSSNQPQHF. As DNA, the CDR3 is TGTGCCAGCAGGGTTTCTAGCAATCAGCCCCAGCATTTT.

This sequence joins TRBV5-1 and TRBJ1-1; no reliable D call. The V end was cut by 6 bases, the J end by 0 bases, with 12 bases between. The germline V gene has CDR1 SGHRS and CDR2 YFSETQ. CDR3 length equals 14 residues. CDR3 protein: CASNPGTMNTEAFF. The CDR3 nucleotides read TGCGCCAGCAACCCCGGAACTATGAACACTGAAGCTTTCTTT.

This clonotype showed up many times. The chain recombines TRBV3-1 with TRBJ2-1; the match to TRBD2 covers 11 bases. The CDR3 spans 15 residues. CDR1 is LGHDT and CDR2 is YNNKEL in the germline V gene (reference sequence). V dropped 6 bases and J dropped 4; count of bases not matched to a gene: 5. Written as DNA, the CDR3 is TGTGCCAGCAGACCTAGCGGGAGGAAGTACAATGAGCAGTTCTTC. Translating gives CASRPSGRKYNEQFF.

This clonotype was picked up many times. The V call is TRBV12-3 or TRBV12-4, the J call TRBJ2-3; tentatively, D is TRBD2 (6 bases). V was shortened by 7 bases and J by 4 bases, with 18 bases between the two germline ends. CDR3 length: 15 residues. As DNA, the CDR3 is TGTGCCAGCATGGAGGGCGGCCTCGGGTCAGATACGCAGTATTTT. Translated, it gives CASMEGGLGSDTQYF.

A note on this clonotype: Possible read error: a much larger clone is one base away. This chain links TRBV5-5 with TRBJ1-2; 12 bases are a match to TRBD1. CDR1 SGHKS and CDR2 YYEKEE come from the germline V gene (reference sequence). The CDR3 is 14 amino acids. CDR3 region: CAGSRGQGAHGYTF. Here the CDR3 DNA reads TGTGCCGGCAGCAGGGGACAGGGGGCTCATGGCTACACCTTC.

This clonotype was picked up many times. The gene calls are TRBV20-1 and TRBJ2-5; 15 bases map to TRBD2. V dropped 6 bases and J dropped 1; count of bases not matched to a gene: 6. CDR3 size: 16 residues. Germline V gene lookup returns CDR1 DFQATT and CDR2 SNEGSKA (reference sequence). CDR3 sequence: CSASGLAGGSQETQYF. Here the CDR3 DNA reads TGCAGTGCGTCGGGACTAGCGGGAGGCAGCCAAGAGACCCAGTACTTC.

This clonotype was seen a handful of times. The chain carries TRBV20-1 and TRBJ1-5; TRBD1 or TRBD2 may be the D gene (6 bases each). The closer fit of TRBJ2-3 to the DNA end suggests the J call may be wrong. This CDR3 comprises 14 residues. From germline, CDR1 is DFQATT and CDR2 SNEGSKA (reference sequence). The CDR3 DNA is TGCAGTGTCTCATTAGGGGGGAGGCGCCCCCCCCAGTATTTT. This translates into CSVSLGGRRPPQYF.

In regard to this clonotype: Just one base apart from a much larger clone, this may be a read error. The chain is built from TRBV29-1 and TRBJ1-1, with 7 bases aligning to TRBD1. With 4 bases clipped from V and 11 bases from J, the junction kept 16 bases outside the gene matches. This CDR3 spans 14 amino acids. Germline-derived CDR1 and CDR2 are SQVTM and ANQGSEA. CDR3 protein: CSVATWAGGMRAFF. DNA for the CDR3: TGCAGCGTTGCGACGTGGGCAGGGGGAATGAGGGCTTTCTTT.

This clonotype was found many times. This chain links TRBV20-1 with TRBJ1-5, with D maybe TRBD1 (5 bases). Germline V CDR1 and CDR2: DFQATT, SNEGSKA (reference sequence). V was pared by 4 bases and J by 2 bases, with 12 bases between. CDR3 size: 14 residues. This CDR3 reads CSATPGKRNQPQHF. CDR3 nucleotides: TGCAGTGCTACTCCAGGGAAGCGCAATCAGCCCCAGCATTTT.

This clonotype was seen a handful of times. The chain has TRBV6-5 and TRBJ2-3; the match to TRBD1 covers 8 bases. From germline, CDR1 is MNHEY and CDR2 SVGAGI. Trimming cost V 0 bases and J 6 bases; bases outside gene matches: 2. The length of the CDR3 is 14 residues. The CDR3 here is CASSYSAGGDTQYF. CDR3 sequence (DNA): TGTGCCAGCAGTTACTCTGCAGGGGGCGATACGCAGTATTTT.

The chain uses TRBV27 and TRBJ2-1; 13 positions match TRBD2. Trimming removed 10 bases from V and 5 bases from J; junction bases left unmatched: 5. This CDR3 is built from 14 residues. Germline CDR1 MNHEY, CDR2 SMNVEV (reference sequence). The CDR3 sequence: CATSGTSGNNEQFF. In DNA, the CDR3 is TGTGCCACCTCCGGGACTAGCGGGAACAATGAGCAGTTCTTC.

The J gene is TRBJ1-2, the V gene TRBV25-1; 10 nucleotides line up with TRBD1. The germline V gene encodes CDR1 MGHDK and CDR2 SYGVNS. There are 15 residues in the CDR3. With V trimmed by 7 bases and J by 7 bases, 12 bases remained unmatched. The CDR3 here is CASTSSGTGAGGYTF. CDR3 DNA: TGTGCCAGCACCTCCTCGGGGACAGGGGCGGGTGGCTACACCTTC.

This clonotype was seen more than once but under ten times. V and J are TRBV5-1 and TRBJ2-7; 7 bases map to TRBD2. Trimming took 2 bases from V and 3 from J; bases not matched to a gene: 5. Germline lookup yields CDR1 SGHRS and CDR2 YFSETQ. This CDR3 comprises 14 residues. Here the CDR3 DNA reads TGCGCCAGCAGCTTTGCGGGAGTTTACTACGAGCAGTACTTC. Protein: CASSFAGVYYEQYF.

In its sample, this clonotype was seen many times. The V and J genes are TRBV12-3 or TRBV12-4 and TRBJ1-2, with no clear D. Trimming took off 1 base at V and 5 bases at J, with 8 bases between the two ends. This CDR3 has 13 amino acids. DNA for the CDR3: TGTGCCAGCAGTTTAGGCAACCTTTATGGCTACACCTTC. This sequence encodes CASSLGNLYGYTF.

Comment on this clonotype: A much larger clone differs from this one at a single base, so this may be a read error. The V and J genes are TRBV27 and TRBJ1-5; 7 nucleotides align to TRBD1. The CDR3 spans 15 residues. The trim removed 4 bases at V and 3 bases at J, leaving 6 bases unmatched. Germline V gene lookup returns CDR1 MNHEY and CDR2 SMNVEV (reference sequence). CDR3 in amino acids: CASSSPTGTNQPQHF. Written as DNA, the CDR3 is TGTGCCAGCAGTTCTCCGACAGGGACCAATCAGCCCCAGCATTTT.

The rearrangement links TRBV7-6 to TRBJ2-7; TRBD2 aligns across 7 bases. With 10 bases clipped from V and 0 bases from J, the junction kept 3 bases outside the gene matches. The germline gives CDR1 SGHVS, CDR2 FNYEAQ. CDR3 length: 12 amino acids. This chain's CDR3 is CATGDYSYEQYF. For the CDR3, the DNA is TGTGCCACTGGGGACTACTCCTACGAGCAGTACTTC. The full variable domain, in which reference TRBV7-6 and TRBJ2-7 provide the parts outside the CDR3, is GAGVSQSPRYKVTKRGQDVALRCDPISGHVSLYWYRQALGQGPEFLTYFNYEAQQDKSGLPNDRFSAERPEGSISTLTIQRTEQRDSAMYRCATGDYSYEQYFGPGTRLTVT.

The chain links TRBV13 to TRBJ1-2; 9 positions match TRBD1. This CDR3 comprises 14 residues. The germline CDR1 and CDR2 sequences are PRHDT and FYEKMQ (reference sequence). After removal of 5 bases from V and 12 bases from J, the junction contained 13 bases not matched to a gene. The chain's CDR3 is CASSPGRDRDYDTF. CDR3 nucleotide sequence: TGTGCCAGCAGCCCTGGGAGGGACAGGGATTACGACACCTTC.